The T cell receptor beta chain described here comes from a study of CD8 T cells in ankylosing spondylitis. The study, taken as a whole, reports: Disease-associated clones were reportedly significantly overrepresented in matched ankylosing spondylitis synovial fluid.

CDR1 is MNHEY and CDR2 is SMNVEV in the germline V gene (reference sequence). The V gene end was trimmed by 5 bases and the J gene end by 4 bases; junction bases not matched to a gene: 8. The length of the CDR3 is 14 residues. From the 5' RACE reads, TCRdb called clonotypes with MiXCR, one entry per CDR3 protein. The sample holds 80,000 to 100,000 distinct CDR3 sequences, roughly 8.7% seen once. This clonotype was counted only a few times. Its antigen is unidentified. The sequence was obtained from a male donor with ankylosing spondylitis or in good health (not recorded which). The sample comprised blood, either unsorted or a sorted T cell fraction (not recorded which). V gene TRBV27 combines with J gene TRBJ2-7; 7 bases are a match to TRBD2. The CDR3, as DNA: TGTGCCAGCAGTCTGATAGCGGGTGTTTACGAGCAGTACTTC. Protein sequence: CASSLIAGVYEQYF.